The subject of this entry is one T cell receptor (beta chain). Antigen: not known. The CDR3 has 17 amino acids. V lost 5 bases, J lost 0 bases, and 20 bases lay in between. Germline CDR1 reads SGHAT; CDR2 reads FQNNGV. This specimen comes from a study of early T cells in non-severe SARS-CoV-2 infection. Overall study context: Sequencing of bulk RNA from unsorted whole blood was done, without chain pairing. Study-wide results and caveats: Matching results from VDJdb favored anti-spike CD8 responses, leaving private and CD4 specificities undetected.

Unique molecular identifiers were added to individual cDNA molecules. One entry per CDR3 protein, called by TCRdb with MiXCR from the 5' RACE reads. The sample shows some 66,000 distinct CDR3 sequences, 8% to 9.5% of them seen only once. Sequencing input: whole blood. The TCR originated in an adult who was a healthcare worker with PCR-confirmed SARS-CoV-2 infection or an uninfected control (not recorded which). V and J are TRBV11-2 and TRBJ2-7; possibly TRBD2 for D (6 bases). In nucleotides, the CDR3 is TGTGCCAGCAGCCCCCCCAAAGGGACTCGGAGCTCCTACGAGCAGTACTTC. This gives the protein CASSPPKGTRSSYEQYF.